A single sample gave rise to the 29 T cell receptor beta chains below, sequenced in a study of shared clonotypes between healthy human individuals. Some clones are missing from TCRdb's copy, which holds only in-frame ones; the method was immunoSEQ multiplex PCR. The sample contains more than 1,200,000 clones, 98% of which appear only once. Input material: naive CD4+ T cells sorted from blood. Regarding subset: CD45RA+ positively selected. All receptors derive from a man under 40 in good health.

V gene TRBV27 combines with J gene TRBJ2-1, with D possibly matching TRBD1 (6 bases). The CDR3 length is 14 residues. Germline CDR1 and CDR2: MNHEY and SMNVEV (reference sequence). Trimming removed 5 bases from V and 6 bases from J, with 14 bases in between. This CDR3 reads CASSLRRGGNEQFF. In nucleotides, the CDR3 is TGTGCCAGCAGTCTCCGGAGAGGGGGCAATGAGCAGTTCTTC.

The J gene is TRBJ2-7, the V gene TRBV25-1; D might be TRBD1 (6 bases). The length of the CDR3 is 15 residues. Germline CDR1 reads MGHDK; CDR2 reads SYGVNS. The V gene lost 6 bases and the J gene lost 0 bases, with 15 bases spanning the gap. Written as DNA, the CDR3 is TGTGCCAGCAGCGATCTGAGGGACAACTCCTACGAGCAGTACTTC. It specifies CASSDLRDNSYEQYF.

The genes are TRBV6-1 and TRBJ2-5; 7 bases line up with TRBD1. The V and J ends lost 6 bases and 5 bases, in that order; junction bases with no gene match: 9. Germline CDR1 reads MNHNS; CDR2 reads SASEGT. The CDR3 spans 14 residues. The CDR3 DNA follows: TGTGCCAGCAGCCAGGGACAGCCTTGGGAGACCCAGTACTTC. This sequence encodes CASSQGQPWETQYF.

The chain employs TRBV9 and TRBJ2-5, with TRBD2 identical over 8 bases. CDR3 length: 16 residues. The trim removed 0 bases at V and 1 base at J, leaving 5 bases unmatched. Germline V gives CDR1 SGDLS, CDR2 YYNGEE. The CDR3 protein is CASSVEVSGIQETQYF. The CDR3 bases are TGTGCCAGCAGCGTAGAAGTTAGCGGGATCCAAGAGACCCAGTACTTC.

Details on this clone: This specimen includes other DNA sequences encoding the same CDR3. The chain uses TRBV7-9 and TRBJ1-4; D is unclear. Germline CDR1 reads SEHNR; CDR2 reads FQNEAQ (reference sequence). Deletions cut 5 bases from V and 3 bases from J, with 7 bases between. There are 13 residues in the CDR3. CDR3: CASSLKANEKLFF. The CDR3, as DNA: TGTGCCAGCAGCCTGAAGGCTAATGAAAAACTGTTTTTT. The full variable domain, its missing parts supplied by reference TRBV7-9 and TRBJ1-4, is DTGVSQNPRHKITKRGQNVTFRCDPISEHNRLYWYRQTLGQGPEFLTYFQNEAQLEKSRLLSDRFSAERPKGSFSTLEIQRTEQGDSAMYLCASSLKANEKLFFGSGTQLSVL.

V usage is TRBV9 and J usage is TRBJ2-3; D unresolved. The CDR3 loop spans 15 amino acids. The germline V gene encodes CDR1 SGDLS and CDR2 YYNGEE. Trimming shortened V by 2 bases and J by 6 bases, and 16 bases separated the two germline ends. The CDR3, as DNA: TGTGCCAGCAGCGTTCTAGGGTCTGTCGCGGATACGCAGTATTTT. Translated: CASSVLGSVADTQYF. Filled out from reference TRBV9 and TRBJ2-3, the complete variable domain reads DSGVTQTPKHLITATGQRVTLRCSPRSGDLSVYWYQQSLDQGLQFLIQYYNGEERAKGNILERFSAQQFPDLHSELNLSSLELGDSALYFCASSVLGSVADTQYFGPGTRLTVL.

The chain combines TRBV4-2 with TRBJ2-3; either TRBD1 or TRBD2 may fit D (6 bases each). Germline V gene lookup returns CDR1 LGHNA and CDR2 YNFKEQ. There are 18 residues in the CDR3. The germline V and J ends were trimmed by 1 base and 2 bases, with 19 bases remaining between them. The CDR3 region is CASSQGGARGSTTDTQYF. DNA for the CDR3: TGTGCCAGCAGCCAAGGGGGGGCCAGGGGTTCAACCACAGATACGCAGTATTTT.

In this sample, this clone turned up once. CDR3 protein: CASSLVPGPTDVEQFF. CDR3 in DNA: TGTGCCAGCAGCTTAGTACCGGGACCCACTGATGTCGAGCAGTTCTTC. The chain recombines TRBV7-6 with TRBJ2-1; D tentatively reads TRBD1 or TRBD2 (5 bases each). The CDR3 spans 16 residues. The ends were cut back, 1 base at V and 10 bases at J, with 20 bases in the middle. The germline gives CDR1 SGHVS, CDR2 FNYEAQ.

The gene calls are TRBV15 and TRBJ1-1; no clear D. V was clipped by 1 base and J by 6 bases, with 6 bases between them. The CDR3 sequence is 12 residues long. Germline loops: CDR1 LNHNV, CDR2 YYDKDF (reference sequence). CDR3 protein: CATSRVYSEAFF. CDR3 coding DNA: TGTGCCACCAGCAGAGTCTATTCTGAAGCTTTCTTT.

The chain joins TRBV19 to TRBJ2-3, with D possibly matching TRBD2 (5 bases). The CDR3 extends over 14 amino acids. Germline assignment: CDR1 LNHDA and CDR2 SQIVND (reference sequence). Trimming took off 7 bases at V and 0 bases at J, with 11 bases between the two ends. CDR3 sequence: CASTAAVSTDTQYF. CDR3 DNA: TGTGCCAGTACCGCAGCGGTAAGCACAGATACGCAGTATTTT.

The CDR3 sequence is CASSIANGLAGAWDEQFF. CDR3 nucleotide sequence: TGTGCCAGCAGCATTGCAAATGGACTAGCGGGGGCCTGGGATGAGCAGTTCTTC. The rearrangement uses TRBV7-8 and TRBJ2-1, with TRBD2 matching 13 bases. This CDR3 is 18 amino acids long. Looked up from germline, CDR1 is SGHVS and CDR2 is FQNEAQ. V shed 5 bases and J 8 bases; nucleotides not matched to a gene: 15.

The genes are TRBV27 and TRBJ1-5, with TRBD1 as a possible D gene (6 bases). Trimming cost V 6 bases and J 0 bases, with 27 bases left between them. Germline V gene sequence: CDR1 MNHEY, CDR2 SMNVEV (reference sequence). The length of the CDR3 is 20 residues. The CDR3: CASRLGGTNFARYSNQPQHF. The CDR3 bases are TGTGCCAGCAGGTTAGGGGGGACAAATTTTGCCAGATATAGCAATCAGCCCCAGCATTTT.

In nucleotides, the CDR3 is TGTGCCAGCAGCTTAAGGGGGGGCACTGAAGCTTTCTTT. The encoded protein is CASSLRGGTEAFF. The chain employs TRBV11-3 and TRBJ1-1; D might be TRBD1 (6 bases). V gave up 2 bases and J gave up 4 bases, with 8 bases separating them. The germline gives CDR1 SGHNT, CDR2 YENEEA. The CDR3 runs 13 residues.

The chain has TRBV11-2 and TRBJ2-3; 12 bases are shared with TRBD2. Germline loops: CDR1 SGHAT, CDR2 FQNNGV. V lost 5 bases, J lost 3 bases, and 6 bases stayed unmatched. The CDR3 runs 16 residues. For the CDR3, the DNA is TGTGCCAGCAGCATGACTAGCGGGAGAGGGACAGATACGCAGTATTTT. This gives the protein CASSMTSGRGTDTQYF. The full variable domain, completed using reference TRBV11-2 and TRBJ2-3, is EAGVAQSPRYKIIEKRQSVAFWCNPISGHATLYWYQQILGQGPKLLIQFQNNGVVDDSQLPKDRFSAERLKGVDSTLKIQPAKLEDSAVYLCASSMTSGRGTDTQYFGPGTRLTVL.

The CDR3 loop reads CASSEQGYGYTF. Here the CDR3 DNA reads TGTGCCAGCTCAGAACAGGGCTATGGCTACACCTTC. The J gene is TRBJ1-2, the V gene TRBV6-5, with a tentative D call TRBD1 (6 bases). Germline V gene sequence: CDR1 MNHEY, CDR2 SVGAGI. The CDR3 covers 12 residues. The V gene lost 8 bases and the J gene lost 4 bases, with 11 bases spanning the gap.

V and J are TRBV7-6 and TRBJ1-3, with D perhaps matching TRBD1 (5 bases). Looked up from germline, CDR1 is SGHVS and CDR2 is FNYEAQ. V lost 0 bases and J 8 bases, leaving 20 bases between the germline ends. The CDR3 has 17 residues. CDR3 amino acids: CASSLAVPGTSVDTIYF. The CDR3 bases are TGTGCCAGCAGCTTAGCTGTTCCGGGGACGTCGGTAGACACCATATATTTT. The whole variable domain, filled in from reference TRBV7-6 and TRBJ1-3, reads GAGVSQSPRYKVTKRGQDVALRCDPISGHVSLYWYRQALGQGPEFLTYFNYEAQQDKSGLPNDRFSAERPEGSISTLTIQRTEQRDSAMYRCASSLAVPGTSVDTIYFGEGSWLTVV.

The V and J genes are TRBV14 and TRBJ2-1; 7 bases are a match to TRBD1. The V and J ends lost 0 bases and 7 bases, in that order; junction bases with no gene match: 12. The CDR3 spans 17 residues. Germline-derived CDR1 and CDR2 are SGHDN and FVKESK. Here the CDR3 DNA reads TGTGCCAGCAGCCAAGAACGACAGGGCCTTACCTTTAATGAGCAGTTCTTC. Amino acids: CASSQERQGLTFNEQFF.

The V and J genes are TRBV5-1 and TRBJ2-3; 7 bases are a match to TRBD2. With 5 bases clipped from V and 7 bases from J, the junction kept 10 bases outside the gene matches. In germline, CDR1 is SGHRS, CDR2 YFSETQ. This CDR3 is 14 amino acids long. The CDR3 protein is CASRQGGLANTQYF. Here the CDR3 DNA reads TGCGCCAGCAGGCAGGGAGGGCTTGCTAATACGCAGTATTTT.

The genes are TRBV20-1 and TRBJ2-1, with unresolved D. CDR1 is DFQATT, CDR2 SNEGSKA, per germline (reference sequence). The CDR3 sequence is 11 residues long. Trimming cost V 0 bases and J 9 bases, with 6 bases left between them. CDR3 protein: CSAREAGEQFF. Written as DNA, the CDR3 is TGCAGTGCTAGAGAGGCAGGTGAGCAGTTCTTC.

V gene TRBV2 combines with J gene TRBJ2-7; possibly TRBD2 for D (5 bases). CDR1 and CDR2 from the germline V gene are SNHLY and FYNNEI. The ends were cut back, 3 bases at V and 2 bases at J, with 8 bases in the middle. This CDR3 spans 13 amino acids. The CDR3: CASSDWEPYEQYF. As DNA, the CDR3 is TGTGCCAGCAGTGATTGGGAGCCCTACGAGCAGTACTTC.

The rearrangement joins TRBV18 to TRBJ2-1; D gene unclear. From germline, CDR1 is KGHSH and CDR2 LQKENI. V lost 1 base and J 0 bases, leaving 10 bases between the germline ends. CDR3 length: 16 residues. CDR3 nucleotide sequence: TGTGCCAGCTCACCACTAAGGGATAGCTCCTACAATGAGCAGTTCTTC. This encodes CASSPLRDSSYNEQFF. Filled out from reference TRBV18 and TRBJ2-1, the complete variable domain reads NAGVMQNPRHLVRRRGQEARLRCSPMKGHSHVYWYRQLPEEGLKFMVYLQKENIIDESGMPKERFSAEFPKEGPSILRIQQVVRGDSAAYFCASSPLRDSSYNEQFFGPGTRLTVL.

The chain couples TRBV6-5 to TRBJ2-7, with 7 nucleotides matching TRBD2. With V trimmed by 5 bases and J by 9 bases, 7 bases remained unmatched. The CDR3 has 12 amino acids. Germline V gives CDR1 MNHEY, CDR2 SVGAGI. This chain's CDR3 is CASSDRLAWQYF. The CDR3 bases are TGTGCCAGCAGTGACAGACTAGCATGGCAGTACTTC.

This clone was counted once. The chain employs TRBV7-2 and TRBJ1-5; D unresolved. This CDR3 has 12 residues. Looked up from germline, CDR1 is SGHTA and CDR2 is FQGNSA. V lost 5 bases, J lost 7 bases, and 9 bases lay in between. DNA of the CDR3: TGTGCCAGCAGCCAGTTTGCCCAGCCCCAGCATTTT. Translating gives CASSQFAQPQHF.

CDR3 nucleotide sequence: TGTGCCAGCAGCCCCGGGGGAAAACCAGCCATGGAGACCCAGTACTTC. This encodes CASSPGGKPAMETQYF. This chain links TRBV5-4 with TRBJ2-5, with a weak D call TRBD2 (6 bases). The CDR3 is made up of 16 amino acids. V lost 4 bases and J lost 5, with 21 bases in between. Germline V gene data show CDR1 as SGHNT and CDR2 as YYREEE (reference sequence).

Notes on this clone: Distinct nucleotide sequences in the sample also encode this CDR3. This rearrangement joins TRBV11-2 to TRBJ2-3; D remains unclear. CDR3 length: 14 amino acids. V shed 1 base and J shed 1 base, with 6 bases lying between them. The germline V gene encodes CDR1 SGHAT and CDR2 FQNNGV. The CDR3 DNA sequence: TGTGCCAGCAGCTTAGTTGGGGGCACAGATACGCAGTATTTT. This sequence encodes CASSLVGGTDTQYF.

This chain uses TRBV15 with TRBJ2-1, with TRBD2 identical over 8 bases. The CDR3 is 17 amino acids. The V gene end was trimmed by 4 bases and the J gene end by 3 bases; junction bases not matched to a gene: 11. Germline CDR1 LNHNV, CDR2 YYDKDF (reference sequence). For the CDR3, the DNA is TGTGCCACCAGCAAAGACCGGGGACTAGGTGGCTACAATGAGCAGTTCTTC. Protein product: CATSKDRGLGGYNEQFF.

Note on this clone: Other DNA sequences in this specimen translate into the identical CDR3. The chain joins TRBV5-4 to TRBJ1-1; no clear D gene. Germline-derived CDR1 and CDR2 are SGHNT and YYREEE (reference sequence). Trimming stripped 3 bases from V and 1 base from J, with 7 bases between. The CDR3 consists of 13 residues. The CDR3 loop reads CASSYDRNTEAFF. In nucleotides, the CDR3 is TGTGCCAGCAGCTACGACCGGAACACTGAAGCTTTCTTT.

The chain carries TRBV28 and TRBJ2-7; D gene unclear. The CDR3 is 14 amino acids. V was pared by 10 bases and J by 2 bases, with 18 bases between. Germline V gene sequence: CDR1 MDHEN, CDR2 SYDVKM. In DNA, the CDR3 is TGTGCCACTGGGGTTTCCCATCCAACCTACGAGCAGTACTTC. Translation gives CATGVSHPTYEQYF.

The table lists this clone with a count of one. The chain recombines TRBV2 with TRBJ1-2; the D gene is possibly TRBD1 (5 bases). Deletions cut 4 bases from V and 0 bases from J, with 12 bases between. This CDR3 has 15 amino acids. Germline assignment: CDR1 SNHLY and CDR2 FYNNEI. CDR3 residues: CASSVGTASNYGYTF. In nucleotides, the CDR3 is TGTGCCAGCAGTGTAGGGACCGCTTCTAACTATGGCTACACCTTC.